The 18 T cell receptor beta chains reported below all come from one sample, sequenced in a study of blood T cell repertoires in COVID-19. TCRdb's copy holds only in-frame clones and misses some; the assay was immunoSEQ multiplex PCR. The data show 400,000 to 450,000 clones, about 90% seen once. Input material: PBMCs or T cells enriched from blood (not recorded which). The receptors stem from a man between 18 and 35 years old who had recovered from COVID-19.

In regard to this clone: Other DNA sequences of this sample code for an identical CDR3. The chain has TRBV7-9 and TRBJ2-7; the D gene is possibly TRBD1 (6 bases). V lost 6 bases and J 4 bases, leaving 10 bases between the germline ends. This CDR3 contains 12 residues. In germline, CDR1 is SEHNR, CDR2 FQNEAQ (reference sequence). CDR3 sequence (DNA): TGTGCCAGCAGTCTACAGGGTTACGAGCAGTACTTC. Translated, it gives CASSLQGYEQYF.

The chain carries TRBV9 and TRBJ2-7, with TRBD1 matching over 8 bases. The CDR3 covers 15 residues. The J segment lost 2 bases and the V segment lost 0 bases, leaving 4 bases of the junction unmatched. Germline V gene lookup returns CDR1 SGDLS and CDR2 YYNGEE. In DNA, the CDR3 is TGTGCCAGCAGCGTAGGACAGGGGTTGACCTACGAGCAGTACTTC. Its translation: CASSVGQGLTYEQYF. The full variable domain, its missing parts supplied by reference TRBV9 and TRBJ2-7, is DSGVTQTPKHLITATGQRVTLRCSPRSGDLSVYWYQQSLDQGLQFLIQYYNGEERAKGNILERFSAQQFPDLHSELNLSSLELGDSALYFCASSVGQGLTYEQYFGPGTRLTVT.

The chain recombines TRBV4-1 with TRBJ2-1; 8 bases are a match to TRBD2. The V gene end was trimmed by 0 bases and the J gene end by 4 bases; junction bases not matched to a gene: 5. Germline V gives CDR1 MGHRA, CDR2 YSYEKL. The CDR3 runs 16 residues. In DNA form, the CDR3 reads TGCGCCAGCAGCCAAGATAGGGTAGCGGGGTACAATGAGCAGTTCTTC. Its translation: CASSQDRVAGYNEQFF.

The J gene is TRBJ2-7, the V gene TRBV28, with TRBD2 matching over 11 bases. Looked up from germline, CDR1 is MDHEN and CDR2 is SYDVKM. There are 16 residues in the CDR3. The V segment lost 4 bases and the J segment 5 bases; nucleotides outside the gene matches: 10. The CDR3 loop reads CASSSLAGGPYNEQYF. The CDR3 region has the DNA TGTGCCAGCAGTTCCTTAGCGGGAGGGCCGTACAACGAGCAGTACTTC.

V usage is TRBV7-9 and J usage is TRBJ2-2, with a tentative D call TRBD2 (6 bases). CDR1 and CDR2 (germline): SEHNR, FQNEAQ (reference sequence). The V gene lost 4 bases and the J gene lost 6 bases, with 12 bases spanning the gap. This CDR3 has 14 amino acids. Here the CDR3 DNA reads TGTGCCAGCAGCTCCTCCTCGGGGGCCGGGGAGCTGTTTTTT. It translates to CASSSSSGAGELFF.

This chain joins TRBV11-2 and TRBJ2-1, with 7 bases identical to TRBD1. The V gene end was trimmed by 1 base and the J gene end by 8 bases; junction bases not matched to a gene: 8. From germline, CDR1 is SGHAT and CDR2 FQNNGV. The CDR3 runs to 15 residues. The CDR3 nucleotides read TGTGCCAGCAGCTTAGGGGACAGCCCTGGCCATGAGCAGTTCTTC. It specifies CASSLGDSPGHEQFF.

CDR3: CASSSPMVDTQYF. CDR3 DNA sequence: TGTGCCAGCAGCTCCCCTATGGTAGATACGCAGTATTTT. The chain has TRBV9 and TRBJ2-3; the D is unclear. This CDR3 region has 13 residues. The V end was cut by 4 bases, the J end by 5 bases, with 11 bases between. Germline CDR1 reads SGDLS; CDR2 reads YYNGEE.

V and J are TRBV3-1 (or the pseudogene TRBV3-2) and TRBJ1-3; possibly TRBD1 for D (6 bases). V was cut by 6 bases and J by 1 base, with 16 bases left in between. Germline loops: CDR1 LGHDT, CDR2 YNNKEL (reference sequence). This CDR3 has 16 residues. The CDR3 here is CASSFGQGPSGNTIYF. CDR3 bases: TGTGCCAGCAGTTTTGGGCAGGGGCCGTCTGGAAACACCATATATTTT.

J is TRBJ1-1 and V is TRBV28; D is undetermined. The CDR3 sequence is 11 residues long. Between the trimmed V and J ends, which lost 6 bases and 6 bases, there was a span of 8 bases. Germline V gene lookup returns CDR1 MDHEN and CDR2 SYDVKM. In nucleotides, the CDR3 is TGTGCCAGCAGAGCCGTGCCTGAAGCTTTCTTT. Protein product: CASRAVPEAFF.

J is TRBJ2-7 and V is TRBV9; maybe TRBD2 (6 bases). Germline V gene lookup returns CDR1 SGDLS and CDR2 YYNGEE. The length of the CDR3 is 14 residues. Between the trimmed V and J ends, which lost 4 bases and 5 bases, there was a span of 16 bases. Here the CDR3 reads CASSPQVGGNEQYF. CDR3 nucleotides: TGTGCCAGCAGCCCTCAGGTCGGGGGTAACGAGCAGTACTTC.

The rearrangement links TRBV7-8 to TRBJ2-5, with D perhaps matching TRBD2 (5 bases). The CDR3 extends over 15 amino acids. Trimming removed 1 base at V and 1 base at J, with 10 bases between. CDR1 is SGHVS and CDR2 is FQNEAQ in the germline V gene. Here the CDR3 DNA reads TGTGCCAGCAGCTTAGGGACTCCTACCCAAGAGACCCAGTACTTC. This sequence encodes CASSLGTPTQETQYF.

This chain links TRBV5-8 with TRBJ1-2; D possibly corresponds to TRBD1 (6 bases). The V gene's germline CDR1 is SGHTS and CDR2 YDEGEE. Trimming took 1 base from V and 4 from J, leaving 11 bases between them. The CDR3 sequence is 14 residues long. The CDR3 loop reads CASSLIAQGYGYTF. The DNA for the CDR3 is TGTGCCAGCAGCTTGATAGCACAGGGCTATGGCTACACCTTC.

As regards this clone: Other nucleotide sequences in the sample specify the same CDR3. The chain combines TRBV3-1 (or the pseudogene TRBV3-2) with TRBJ1-1, with a tentative D call TRBD1 (6 bases). V dropped 1 base and J dropped 1 base, with 7 bases sitting between them. Germline CDR1 and CDR2: LGHDT and YNNKEL (reference sequence). The CDR3 length is 14 residues. As DNA, the CDR3 is TGTGCCAGCAGCCAAGGAGGGGGGAACACTGAAGCTTTCTTT. Its translation is CASSQGGGNTEAFF.

The rearrangement uses TRBV5-6 and TRBJ2-5; 8 bases are a match to TRBD2. The CDR3 length is 14 residues. Germline CDR1 reads SGHDT; CDR2 reads YYEEEE. The V and J ends lost 2 bases and 5 bases, in that order; junction bases with no gene match: 5. CDR3 DNA sequence: TGTGCCAGCAGCTTTAGCGGGATTGGTGAGACCCAGTACTTC. Its protein product is CASSFSGIGETQYF.

V gene TRBV7-5 combines with J gene TRBJ1-4. TRBV7-5 is given as a pseudogene. There are 15 residues in the CDR3. The CDR3 DNA is TGTGTCAGAAGCCCGCGGGGCTTACCTAATGAAAAACTGTTTTTT. Amino acid sequence: CVRSPRGLPNEKLFF.

The chain recombines TRBV2 with TRBJ2-1; 8 bases align to TRBD2. This CDR3 is built from 17 residues. Trimming at V came to 2 bases and at J to 4 bases, leaving 10 bases not matched to a gene. CDR1 is SNHLY, CDR2 FYNNEI, per germline. The CDR3 DNA is TGTGCCAGCAGTGAAATCTTGGCGGGGGGAATATACAATGAGCAGTTCTTC. This encodes CASSEILAGGIYNEQFF.

The CDR3 is CASSLAGQGGLTFF. CDR3 bases: TGCGCCAGCAGCTTGGCCGGTCAGGGTGGATTGACTTTCTTT. The V gene is TRBV5-1, the J gene TRBJ1-1; a weak D match, TRBD1 (5 bases). This CDR3 is 14 amino acids long. Germline loops: CDR1 SGHRS, CDR2 YFSETQ. Trimming stripped 0 bases from V and 12 bases from J, with 18 bases between.

V gene TRBV19 combines with J gene TRBJ1-1; 11 bases agree with TRBD1. V shed 4 bases and J 0 bases; nucleotides not matched to a gene: 16. Germline loops: CDR1 LNHDA, CDR2 SQIVND (reference sequence). This CDR3 contains 20 residues. CDR3 loop: CASSKRTGGVSTGMNTEAFF. DNA for the CDR3: TGTGCCAGTAGTAAGAGGACAGGGGGCGTAAGCACGGGGATGAACACTGAAGCTTTCTTT. The variable domain in full, completed from reference TRBV19 and TRBJ1-1, reads DGGITQSPKYLFRKEGQNVTLSCEQNLNHDAMYWYRQDPGQGLRLIYYSQIVNDFQKGDIAEGYSVSREKKESFPLTVTSAQKNPTAFYLCASSKRTGGVSTGMNTEAFFGQGTRLTVV.